Given below is one T cell receptor beta chain in context. Antigen: not known. The record originates from a study of EBV T-cell therapy then PD-1 blockade in nasopharyngeal carcinoma. CDR3 size: 14 residues. V was pared by 5 bases and J by 7 bases, with 4 bases of the junction left unmatched. Germline CDR1 MNHEY, CDR2 SMNVEV (reference sequence). Documented treatment: AdE1-LMPpoly-expanded autologous EBV-specific T-cell therapy followed by anti-PD-1 nivolumab. Sequencing was performed with immunoSEQ multiplex PCR; in TCRdb, only in-frame clones are kept and a portion is missing. The sample shows roughly 17,000 clones, approximately 88% of them seen only once.

The chain uses TRBV27 and TRBJ1-5, with 11 bases fitting TRBD1. Sequences were derived from CD8+ T cells from blood, sampled at day 0 from a patient whose treatment included autologous EBV-specific T cells and nivolumab. The TCR sequence derives from a man aged 40-50 years with nasopharyngeal carcinoma. The CDR3 sequence: CASSPWTGGQPQHF. CDR3 sequence (DNA): TGTGCCAGCAGTCCGTGGACAGGGGGCCAGCCCCAGCATTTT.